What follows is one TCR beta chain and its context. Its target is not known. The source of the sample is a study of shared clonotypes between healthy human individuals. Study-wide points: Roughly 5% of naive CD4 clonotypes were common to a few donors.

Sequencing was performed with immunoSEQ multiplex PCR; in TCRdb, only in-frame clones are kept and a portion is missing. Among about 1.5 million clones listed, 95% to 99% were seen once. This receptor was taken from a man aged 25-40 years in good health. The sample was naive CD4+ T cells sorted from blood. As to subset: CD45RA+ positively selected.

The CDR3 sequence is CASSDWTGRGEQYF. CDR3 nucleotide sequence: TGTGCCAGCAGTGATTGGACAGGGAGAGGCGAGCAGTACTTC. The chain recombines TRBV2 with TRBJ2-7; 8 nucleotides agree with TRBD1. The CDR3 covers 14 residues. CDR1 and CDR2 from the germline V gene are SNHLY and FYNNEI. J gave up 6 bases and V 3 bases, and 7 bases lay outside the gene matches. The whole variable domain, remainder taken from reference TRBV2 and TRBJ2-7, is EPEVTQTPSHQVTQMGQEVILRCVPISNHLYFYWYRQILGQKVEFLVSFYNNEISEKSEIFDDQFSVERPDGSNFTLKIRSTKLEDSAMYFCASSDWTGRGEQYFGPGTRLTVT.